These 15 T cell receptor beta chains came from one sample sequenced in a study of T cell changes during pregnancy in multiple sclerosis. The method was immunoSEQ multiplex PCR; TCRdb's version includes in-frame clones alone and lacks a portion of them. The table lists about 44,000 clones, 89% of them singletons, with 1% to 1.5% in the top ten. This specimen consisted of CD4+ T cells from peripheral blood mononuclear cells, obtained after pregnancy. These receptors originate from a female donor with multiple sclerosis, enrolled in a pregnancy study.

CDR3 sequence: CAIASSGGAETQYF. The CDR3 nucleotides read TGTGCCATCGCTTCTTCGGGAGGGGCTGAGACCCAGTACTTC. This rearrangement joins TRBV10-3 to TRBJ2-5; 8 positions agree with TRBD2. The V and J ends lost 8 bases and 5 bases, in that order; junction bases with no gene match: 10. Germline CDR1 is ENHRY and CDR2 is SYGVKD. This CDR3 comprises 14 residues.

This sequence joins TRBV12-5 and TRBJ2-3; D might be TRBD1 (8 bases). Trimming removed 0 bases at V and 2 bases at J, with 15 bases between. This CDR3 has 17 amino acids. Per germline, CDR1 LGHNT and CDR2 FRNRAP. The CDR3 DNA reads TGTGCTAGTGGTTTGGTACTGGACAGGGACTACACAGATACGCAGTATTTT. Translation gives CASGLVLDRDYTDTQYF.

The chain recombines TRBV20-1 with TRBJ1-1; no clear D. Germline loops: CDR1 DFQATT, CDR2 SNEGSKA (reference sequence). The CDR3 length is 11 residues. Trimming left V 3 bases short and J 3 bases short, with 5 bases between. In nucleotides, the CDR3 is TGCAGTGCTAGTGAGGACACTGAAGCTTTCTTT. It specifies CSASEDTEAFF.

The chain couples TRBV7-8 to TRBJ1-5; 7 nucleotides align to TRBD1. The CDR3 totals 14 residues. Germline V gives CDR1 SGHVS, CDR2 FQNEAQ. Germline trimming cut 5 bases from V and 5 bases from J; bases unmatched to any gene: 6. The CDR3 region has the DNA TGTGCCAGCAGCAAGGACACAGGGGATCAGCCCCAGCATTTT. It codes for CASSKDTGDQPQHF.

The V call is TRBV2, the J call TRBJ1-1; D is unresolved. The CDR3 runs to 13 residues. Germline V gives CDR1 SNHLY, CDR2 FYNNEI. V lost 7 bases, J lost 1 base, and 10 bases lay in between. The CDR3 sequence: CASMVEGNTEAFF. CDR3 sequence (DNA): TGTGCCAGCATGGTTGAGGGGAACACTGAAGCTTTCTTT.

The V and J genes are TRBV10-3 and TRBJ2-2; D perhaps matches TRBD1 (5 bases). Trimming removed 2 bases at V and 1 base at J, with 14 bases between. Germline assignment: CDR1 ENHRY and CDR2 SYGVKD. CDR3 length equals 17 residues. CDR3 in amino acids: CAISELGPGMNTGELFF. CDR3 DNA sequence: TGTGCCATCAGTGAGCTTGGGCCAGGGATGAACACCGGGGAGCTGTTTTTT.

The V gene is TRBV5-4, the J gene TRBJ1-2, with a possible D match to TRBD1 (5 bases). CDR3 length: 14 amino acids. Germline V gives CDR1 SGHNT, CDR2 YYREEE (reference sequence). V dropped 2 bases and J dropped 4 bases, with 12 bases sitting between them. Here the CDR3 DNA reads TGTGCCAGCAGCTTCATCGACAGCCTCTATGGCTACACCTTC. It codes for CASSFIDSLYGYTF.

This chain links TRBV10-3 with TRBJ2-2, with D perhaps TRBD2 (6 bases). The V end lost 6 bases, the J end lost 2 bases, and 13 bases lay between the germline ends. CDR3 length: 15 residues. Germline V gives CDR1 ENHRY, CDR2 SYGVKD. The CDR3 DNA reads TGTGCCATCAGGCCGGGACTGATTAACACCGGGGAGCTGTTTTTT. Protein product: CAIRPGLINTGELFF.

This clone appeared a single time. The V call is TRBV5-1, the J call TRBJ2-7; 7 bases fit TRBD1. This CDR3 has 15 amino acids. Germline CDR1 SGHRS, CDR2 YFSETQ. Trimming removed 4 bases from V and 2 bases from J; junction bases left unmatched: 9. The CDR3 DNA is TGCGCCAGCAGCCCCAACCCCGGGACAGCCTACGAGCAGTACTTC. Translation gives CASSPNPGTAYEQYF.

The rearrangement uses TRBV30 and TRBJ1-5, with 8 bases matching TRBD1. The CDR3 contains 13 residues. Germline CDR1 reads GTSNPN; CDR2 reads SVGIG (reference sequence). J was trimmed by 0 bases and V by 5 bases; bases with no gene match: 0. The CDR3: CAWGQGSNQPQHF. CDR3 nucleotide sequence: TGTGCCTGGGGACAGGGTAGCAATCAGCCCCAGCATTTT.

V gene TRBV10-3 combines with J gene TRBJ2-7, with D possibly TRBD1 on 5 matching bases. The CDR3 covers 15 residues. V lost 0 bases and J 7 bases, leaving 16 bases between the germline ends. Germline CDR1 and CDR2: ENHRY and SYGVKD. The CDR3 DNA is TGTGCCATCAGTGAGTCGATAAGGGGAAGGTGGGAGCAGTACTTC. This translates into CAISESIRGRWEQYF.

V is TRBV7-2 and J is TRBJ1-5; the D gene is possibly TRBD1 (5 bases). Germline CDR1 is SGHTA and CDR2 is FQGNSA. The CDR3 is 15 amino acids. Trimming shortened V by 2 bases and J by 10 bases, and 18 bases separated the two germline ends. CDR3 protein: CASSLSGGELGPQHF. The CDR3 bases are TGTGCCAGCAGCTTATCGGGGGGGGAGCTAGGACCCCAGCATTTT.

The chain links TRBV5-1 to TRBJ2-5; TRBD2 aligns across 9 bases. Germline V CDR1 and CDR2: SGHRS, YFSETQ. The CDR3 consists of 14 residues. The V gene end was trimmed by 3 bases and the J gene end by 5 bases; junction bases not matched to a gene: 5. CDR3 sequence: CASSSATSGETQYF. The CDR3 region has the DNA TGCGCCAGCAGCTCCGCTACTAGCGGGGAGACCCAGTACTTC.

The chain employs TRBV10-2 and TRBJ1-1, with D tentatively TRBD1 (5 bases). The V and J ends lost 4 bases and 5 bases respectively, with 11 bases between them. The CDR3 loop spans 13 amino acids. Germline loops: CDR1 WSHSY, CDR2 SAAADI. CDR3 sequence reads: CASSGRGGTEAFF. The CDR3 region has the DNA TGCGCCAGCAGTGGGAGGGGTGGAACTGAAGCTTTCTTT.

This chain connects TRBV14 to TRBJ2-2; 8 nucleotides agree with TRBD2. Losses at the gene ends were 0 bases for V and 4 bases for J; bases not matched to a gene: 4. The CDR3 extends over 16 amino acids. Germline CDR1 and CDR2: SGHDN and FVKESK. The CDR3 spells CASSQDRLAGTGELFF. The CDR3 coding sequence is TGTGCCAGCAGCCAAGATCGGCTAGCGGGCACCGGGGAGCTGTTTTTT.